The 16 T cell receptor beta chains in this list originate from one sample, sequenced in a study of T cells in women clearing cervical HPV infection. Produced via immunoSEQ multiplex PCR; TCRdb's table is partial and in-frame only. Here the sample table reports fewer than 50,000 clones. Sample: blood buffy coat. All receptors derive from a woman aged 18 to 75 with a cervical HPV16 infection that either progressed to CIN3+ or cleared (not recorded which).

For this clone: Coverage ceases 3 residues before the CDR3 finishes, and the germline J gene fills in the end. The V call is TRBV7-3, the J call TRBJ1-1; 7 bases align to TRBD1. CDR3 length: 15 residues. Germline CDR1 and CDR2: SGHTA and FQGTGA. Unmatched junction bases numbered 9, after V lost 1 base and J lost 7 bases. The covered CDR3 bases are TGTGCCAGCAGCTTAAACAGGGGCGGGCTTGGTGAA. Protein sequence: CASSLNRGGLGE. The whole CDR3 sequence is CASSLNRGGLGEAFF.

On this clone itself: The sequenced fragment ends 3 residues before the CDR3 boundary, so the rest is inferred from the germline J gene. The chain combines TRBV6-2 or TRBV6-3 with TRBJ1-5; 11 bases are shared with TRBD1. The V gene end was trimmed by 6 bases and the J gene end by 6 bases; junction bases not matched to a gene: 1. The CDR3 loop spans 13 amino acids. Germline V CDR1 and CDR2: MNHEY, SVGEGT. The part of the CDR3 DNA that was read is TGTGCCAGCAGGGACAGGGGGCGTCAGCCC. Translating it yields CASRDRGRQP. The whole CDR3 protein is CASRDRGRQPQHF.

Worth noting for this clone: The read is 3 residues too short to cover the CDR3 end, so that end is filled in from the germline J gene. V gene TRBV30 combines with J gene TRBJ1-5; D is unclear. CDR1 is GTSNPN, CDR2 SVGIG, per germline (reference sequence). The CDR3 has 14 residues. Trimming left V 1 base short and J 2 bases short, with 9 bases between. The sequenced CDR3 bases are TGTGCCTGGAGTGACACCTTTGGCAATCAGCCC. It yields the protein CAWSDTFGNQP. The whole CDR3 reads CAWSDTFGNQPQHF.

CDR3 DNA, as far as it was read: TGCAGCGTTGGATGGATAGCGGGAGGGACAGATACG. It is translated as CSVGWIAGGTDT. The CDR3 as a whole reads CSVGWIAGGTDTQYF. The rearrangement links TRBV29-1 to TRBJ2-3, with 11 bases fitting TRBD2. The missing CDR3 end, 3 residues past where the read stops, is filled in from the germline J gene. The CDR3 is 15 amino acids. Trimming at V came to 4 bases and at J to 3 bases, leaving 6 bases not matched to a gene. Looked up from germline, CDR1 is SQVTM and CDR2 is ANQGSEA.

A word on this clone: The CDR3 extends 3 residues past the end of the read, so its final part is completed from the germline J gene. The chain links TRBV7-9 to TRBJ1-5, with D uncertain. The ends were cut back, 2 bases at V and 4 bases at J, with 6 bases in the middle. This CDR3 has 13 amino acids. Germline V CDR1 and CDR2: SEHNR, FQNEAQ (reference sequence). The CDR3 bases that were read are TGTGCCAGCAGCTTAACACAGAATCAGCCC. Its protein is CASSLTQNQP. The complete CDR3 reads CASSLTQNQPQHF.

On this clone itself: The CDR3 end is not reached by the read, which stops 3 residues before it; the germline J gene fills it in. The V and J genes are TRBV2 and TRBJ2-7; D may correspond to TRBD1 or TRBD2 (5 bases each). The CDR3 spans 14 residues. V was pared by 6 bases and J by 1 base, with 13 bases between. Germline V CDR1 and CDR2: SNHLY, FYNNEI. The covered CDR3 bases are TGTGCCAGCAGCTATGAGGGGTCGTCCTACGAG. This translates into CASSYEGSSYE. In full, the CDR3 is CASSYEGSSYEQYF. Combining the CDR3 with reference TRBV2 and TRBJ2-7 gives the whole variable domain EPEVTQTPSHQVTQMGQEVILRCVPISNHLYFYWYRQILGQKVEFLVSFYNNEISEKSEIFDDQFSVERPDGSNFTLKIRSTKLEDSAMYFCASSYEGSSYEQYFGPGTRLTVT.

Concerning this clone: The read ends 3 residues shy of where the CDR3 ends; the end is completed using the germline J gene. This same CDR3 is encoded by further DNA sequences in the sample. The chain joins TRBV18 to TRBJ1-3; the D gene is possibly TRBD1 (5 bases). CDR3 length equals 14 residues. Trimming removed 3 bases from V and 4 bases from J, with 10 bases in between. Germline CDR1 is KGHSH and CDR2 is LQKENI. The DNA read from the CDR3 is TGTGCCAGCTCACCGACAGTTCTCGGAAACACC. This encodes CASSPTVLGNT. The entire CDR3 sequence reads CASSPTVLGNTIYF.

Concerning this clone itself: The CDR3 is cut off 3 residues early in the read; its end comes from the germline J gene. This sequence joins TRBV11-2 and TRBJ1-4; D call uncertain. The length of the CDR3 is 14 residues. Germline loops: CDR1 SGHAT, CDR2 FQNNGV. Between the trimmed V and J ends, which lost 2 bases and 7 bases, there was a span of 11 bases. The DNA read from the CDR3 is TGTGCCAGCAGCTTACGGGGAAGAGGTGAAAAA. This encodes CASSLRGRGEK. The CDR3 in full is CASSLRGRGEKLFF.

A note on this clone: The read comes to an end 3 residues before the CDR3 does, leaving the germline J gene to fill in the end. The chain is built from TRBV5-1 and TRBJ2-2; D not certain. V shed 1 base and J shed 2 bases, with 6 bases lying between them. CDR1 and CDR2 (germline): SGHRS, YFSETQ. CDR3 length equals 14 residues. The sequenced part of the CDR3 DNA is TGCGCCAGCAGCTTGTTTCTAAACACCGGGGAG. This encodes CASSLFLNTGE. The whole CDR3 region reads CASSLFLNTGELFF.

With respect to this clone: The read ends 3 residues shy of where the CDR3 ends; the end is completed using the germline J gene. The chain combines TRBV19 with TRBJ2-7, with 10 bases that match TRBD2. The ends lost 5 bases at V and 4 bases at J; junction bases unmatched: 11. This CDR3 contains 16 residues. The germline gives CDR1 LNHDA, CDR2 SQIVND (reference sequence). Partial CDR3 DNA: TGTGCCAGTAGTGGCCGCGCTAGCGGGAGCGGTTACGAG. This encodes CASSGRASGSGYE. The entire CDR3 is CASSGRASGSGYEQYF.

Notes on this clone: The read is 3 residues too short to cover the CDR3 end, so that end is filled in from the germline J gene. V gene TRBV5-1 combines with J gene TRBJ1-2, with TRBD1 as a possible D gene (6 bases). Trimming took 4 bases from V and 3 from J, leaving 19 bases between them. The CDR3 runs 16 residues. From germline, CDR1 is SGHRS and CDR2 YFSETQ. Partial CDR3 DNA: TGCGCCAGCAGCCGGGGGGCCGTGAGGGCGGACTATGGC. Protein: CASSRGAVRADYG. The CDR3 reads in full as CASSRGAVRADYGYTF.

Details on this clone: Read sequence stops 3 residues before the CDR3 end, and the germline J gene provides the missing end. The chain has TRBV18 and TRBJ1-1; perhaps TRBD1 as D (6 bases). Germline CDR1 and CDR2: KGHSH and LQKENI. The CDR3 has 15 residues. The V and J ends lost 1 base and 3 bases respectively, with 12 bases between them. The sequenced CDR3 bases are TGTGCCAGCTCACCACGCGGCGGGGGCGACACTGAA. As protein: CASSPRGGGDTE. The CDR3 in full is CASSPRGGGDTEAFF.

To note about this clone: The read ends 3 residues early relative to the CDR3; the germline J gene fills the gap. This rearrangement joins TRBV5-1 to TRBJ2-3; TRBD2 matches at 10 bases. The CDR3 has 15 amino acids. Germline CDR1 and CDR2: SGHRS and YFSETQ. The part of the CDR3 DNA that was read is TGCGCCAGCAGCTTGGTGCCTAGCGGGGGAGAGACG. Protein product: CASSLVPSGGET. The full CDR3 protein reads CASSLVPSGGETQYF. The full variable domain, rest sourced from reference TRBV5-1 and TRBJ2-3, is KAGVTQTPRYLIKTRGQQVTLSCSPISGHRSVSWYQQTPGQGLQFLFEYFSETQRNKGNFPGRFSGRQFSNSRSEMNVSTLELGDSALYLCASSLVPSGGETQYFGPGTRLTVL.

On this clone itself: The read is 3 residues too short to cover the CDR3 end, so that end is filled in from the germline J gene. The rearrangement links TRBV7-3 to TRBJ2-2; maybe TRBD1 (6 bases). Looked up from germline, CDR1 is SGHTA and CDR2 is FQGTGA. Deletions cut 4 bases from V and 4 bases from J, with 10 bases between. The CDR3 totals 14 residues. The CDR3 loop reads CASSSGQSTGELFF. The covered CDR3 bases are TGTGCCAGCAGCTCCGGACAGTCCACCGGGGAG.

A remark on this clone: Read coverage stops 3 residues before the CDR3 terminus; the germline J gene supplies the remainder. The genes are TRBV6-1 and TRBJ1-5, with D maybe TRBD1 (5 bases). Trimming pared 5 bases from V and 3 bases from J, leaving 14 bases between. The CDR3 is 15 amino acids. Germline V gene data show CDR1 as MNHNS and CDR2 as SASEGT. The CDR3 DNA, read in part, is TGTGCCAGCAGTAAAGGACAAGGGTACAATCAGCCC. Protein product: CASSKGQGYNQP. The whole CDR3 protein is CASSKGQGYNQPQHF.

As concerns this clone: The read terminates 3 residues before the CDR3 end, so the remaining end is supplied by the germline J gene. The chain combines TRBV5-6 with TRBJ2-4, with 9 positions matching TRBD1. The germline V gene has CDR1 SGHDT and CDR2 YYEEEE. This CDR3 has 15 amino acids. J was trimmed by 6 bases and V by 4 bases; bases with no gene match: 8. The sequenced CDR3 bases are TGTGCCAGCAGCCATACAGGGGGCTCGGGAAACATT. It encodes CASSHTGGSGNI. Given in full, the CDR3 is CASSHTGGSGNIQYF.